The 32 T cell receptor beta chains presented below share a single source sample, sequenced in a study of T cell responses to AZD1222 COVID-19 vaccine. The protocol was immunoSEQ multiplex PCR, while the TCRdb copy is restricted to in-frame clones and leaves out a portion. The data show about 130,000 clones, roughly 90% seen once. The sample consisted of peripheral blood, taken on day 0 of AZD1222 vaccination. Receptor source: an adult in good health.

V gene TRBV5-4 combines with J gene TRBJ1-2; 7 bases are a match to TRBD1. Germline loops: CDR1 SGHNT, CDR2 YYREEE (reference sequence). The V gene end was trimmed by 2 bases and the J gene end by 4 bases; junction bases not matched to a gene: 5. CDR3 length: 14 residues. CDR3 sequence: CASSFDREAYGYTF. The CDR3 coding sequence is TGTGCCAGCAGCTTTGACAGGGAGGCCTATGGCTACACCTTC.

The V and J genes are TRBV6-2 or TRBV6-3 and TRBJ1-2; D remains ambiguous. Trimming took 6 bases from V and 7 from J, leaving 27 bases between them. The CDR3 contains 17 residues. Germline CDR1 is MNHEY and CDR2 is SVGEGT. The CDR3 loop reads CASSFAGRIRVRSGYTF. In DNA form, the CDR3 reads TGTGCCAGCAGCTTCGCCGGTAGGATCAGAGTCAGATCTGGCTACACCTTC.

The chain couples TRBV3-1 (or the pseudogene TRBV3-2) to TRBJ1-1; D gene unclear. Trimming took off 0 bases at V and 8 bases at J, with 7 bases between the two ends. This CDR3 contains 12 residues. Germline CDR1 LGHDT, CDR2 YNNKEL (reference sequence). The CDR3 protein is CASSQDVTEAFF. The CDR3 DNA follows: TGTGCCAGCAGCCAAGACGTGACGGAAGCTTTCTTT.

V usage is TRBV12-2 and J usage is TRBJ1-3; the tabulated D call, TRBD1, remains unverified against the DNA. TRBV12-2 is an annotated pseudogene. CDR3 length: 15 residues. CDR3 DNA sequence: TGTGCAAGTCGCCATACCAGGGTAATTGGAAACACCATATATTTT. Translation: CASRHTRVIGNTIYF.

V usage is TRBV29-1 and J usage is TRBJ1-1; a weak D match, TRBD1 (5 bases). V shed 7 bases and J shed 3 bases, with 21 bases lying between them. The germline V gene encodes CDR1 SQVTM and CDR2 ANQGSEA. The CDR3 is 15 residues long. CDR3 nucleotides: TGCAGCGACTCAACTGGGGATCCGGGGGACACTGAAGCTTTCTTT. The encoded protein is CSDSTGDPGDTEAFF.

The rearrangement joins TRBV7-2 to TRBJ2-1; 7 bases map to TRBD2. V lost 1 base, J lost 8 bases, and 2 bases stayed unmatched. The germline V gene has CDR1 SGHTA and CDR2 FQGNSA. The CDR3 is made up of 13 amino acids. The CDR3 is CASSLVRGDEQFF. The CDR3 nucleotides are TGTGCCAGCAGCTTAGTCCGGGGGGATGAGCAGTTCTTC. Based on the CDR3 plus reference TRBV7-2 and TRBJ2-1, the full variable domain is GAGVSQSPSNKVTEKGKDVELRCDPISGHTALYWYRQSLGQGLEFLIYFQGNSAPDKSGLPSDRFSAERTGGSVSTLTIQRTQQEDSAVYLCASSLVRGDEQFFGPGTRLTVL.

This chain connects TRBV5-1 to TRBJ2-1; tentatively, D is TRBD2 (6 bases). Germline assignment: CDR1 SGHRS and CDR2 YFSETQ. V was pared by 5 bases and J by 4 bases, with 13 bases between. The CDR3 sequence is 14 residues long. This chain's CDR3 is CASRPGLTYNEQFF. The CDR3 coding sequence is TGCGCCAGCAGACCGGGACTGACATACAATGAGCAGTTCTTC.

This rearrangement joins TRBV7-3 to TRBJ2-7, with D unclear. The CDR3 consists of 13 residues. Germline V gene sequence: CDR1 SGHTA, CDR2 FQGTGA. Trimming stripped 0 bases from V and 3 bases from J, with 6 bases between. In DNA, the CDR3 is TGTGCCAGCAGCTTAACAAGAGGCTACGAGCAGTACTTC. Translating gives CASSLTRGYEQYF.

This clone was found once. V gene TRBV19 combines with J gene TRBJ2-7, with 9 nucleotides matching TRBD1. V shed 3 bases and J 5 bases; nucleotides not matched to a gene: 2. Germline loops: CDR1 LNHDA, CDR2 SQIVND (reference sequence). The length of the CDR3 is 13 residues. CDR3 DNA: TGTGCCAGTAGTATCCGGACAGGGGACGAGCAGTACTTC. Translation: CASSIRTGDEQYF. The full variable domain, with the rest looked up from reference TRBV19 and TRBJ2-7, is DGGITQSPKYLFRKEGQNVTLSCEQNLNHDAMYWYRQDPGQGLRLIYYSQIVNDFQKGDIAEGYSVSREKKESFPLTVTSAQKNPTAFYLCASSIRTGDEQYFGPGTRLTVT.

DNA of the CDR3: TGTGCCAGTAGATCACCCAGGGAGACCCAGTACTTC. Protein product: CASRSPRETQYF. The chain combines TRBV19 with TRBJ2-5; no definite D call. CDR1 and CDR2 from the germline V gene are LNHDA and SQIVND (reference sequence). The CDR3 consists of 12 residues. Trimming removed 6 bases at V and 5 bases at J, with 10 bases between.

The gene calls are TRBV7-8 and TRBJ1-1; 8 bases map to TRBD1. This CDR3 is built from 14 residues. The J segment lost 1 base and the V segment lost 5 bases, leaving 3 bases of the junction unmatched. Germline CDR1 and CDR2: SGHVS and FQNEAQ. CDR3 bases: TGTGCCAGCAGCGTCGGACAGGGGAACACTGAAGCTTTCTTT. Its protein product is CASSVGQGNTEAFF.

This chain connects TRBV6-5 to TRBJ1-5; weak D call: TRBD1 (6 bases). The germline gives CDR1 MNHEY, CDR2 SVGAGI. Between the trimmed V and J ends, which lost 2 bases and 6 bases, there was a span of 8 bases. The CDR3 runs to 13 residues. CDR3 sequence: CASSYRGTQPQHF. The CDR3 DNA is TGTGCCAGCAGTTACAGGGGGACTCAGCCCCAGCATTTT.

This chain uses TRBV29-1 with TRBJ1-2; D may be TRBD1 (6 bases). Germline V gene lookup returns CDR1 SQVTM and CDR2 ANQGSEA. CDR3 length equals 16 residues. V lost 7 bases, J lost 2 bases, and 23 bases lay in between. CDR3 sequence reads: CSAMTGASALNYGYTF. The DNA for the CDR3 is TGCAGCGCCATGACAGGAGCCTCTGCCCTAAACTATGGCTACACCTTC.

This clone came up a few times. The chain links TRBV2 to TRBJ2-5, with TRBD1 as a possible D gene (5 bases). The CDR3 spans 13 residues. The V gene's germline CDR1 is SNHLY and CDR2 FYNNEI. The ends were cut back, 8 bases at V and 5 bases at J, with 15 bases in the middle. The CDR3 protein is CASGAQRFETQYF. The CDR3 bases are TGTGCCAGCGGGGCCCAACGATTCGAGACCCAGTACTTC. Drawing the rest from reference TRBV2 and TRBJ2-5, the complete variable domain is EPEVTQTPSHQVTQMGQEVILRCVPISNHLYFYWYRQILGQKVEFLVSFYNNEISEKSEIFDDQFSVERPDGSNFTLKIRSTKLEDSAMYFCASGAQRFETQYFGPGTRLLVL.

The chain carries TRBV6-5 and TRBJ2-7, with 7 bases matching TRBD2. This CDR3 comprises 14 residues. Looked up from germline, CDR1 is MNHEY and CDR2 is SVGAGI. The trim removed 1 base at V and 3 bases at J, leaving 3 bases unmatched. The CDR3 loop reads CASSYFGGDYEQYF. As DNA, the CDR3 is TGTGCCAGCAGTTACTTTGGGGGGGACTACGAGCAGTACTTC.

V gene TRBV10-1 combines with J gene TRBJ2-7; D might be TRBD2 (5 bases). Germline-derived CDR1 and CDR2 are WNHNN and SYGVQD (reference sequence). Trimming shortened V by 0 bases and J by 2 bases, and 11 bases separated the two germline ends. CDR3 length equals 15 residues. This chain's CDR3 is CASSESYAGTYEQYF. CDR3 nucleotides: TGCGCCAGCAGTGAGTCTTATGCGGGCACCTACGAGCAGTACTTC.

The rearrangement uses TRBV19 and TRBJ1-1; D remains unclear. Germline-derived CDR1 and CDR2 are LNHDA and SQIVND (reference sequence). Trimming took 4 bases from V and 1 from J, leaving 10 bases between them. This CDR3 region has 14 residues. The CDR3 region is CASSTGSRNTEAFF. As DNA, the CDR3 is TGTGCCAGTAGTACCGGATCCCGGAACACTGAAGCTTTCTTT.

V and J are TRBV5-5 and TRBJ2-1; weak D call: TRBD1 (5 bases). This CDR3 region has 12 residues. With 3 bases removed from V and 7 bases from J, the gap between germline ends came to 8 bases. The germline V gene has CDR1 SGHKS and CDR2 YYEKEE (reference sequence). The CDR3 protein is CASSSAGNEQFF. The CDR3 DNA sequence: TGTGCCAGCAGCTCGGCAGGGAATGAGCAGTTCTTC.

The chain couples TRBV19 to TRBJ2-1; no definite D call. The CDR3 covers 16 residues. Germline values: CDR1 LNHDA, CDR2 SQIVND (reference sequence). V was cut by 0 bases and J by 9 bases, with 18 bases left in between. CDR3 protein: CASSIDHRNGPGEQFF. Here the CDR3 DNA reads TGTGCCAGTAGTATAGATCACCGGAACGGGCCGGGTGAGCAGTTCTTC. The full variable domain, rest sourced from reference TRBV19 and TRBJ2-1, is DGGITQSPKYLFRKEGQNVTLSCEQNLNHDAMYWYRQDPGQGLRLIYYSQIVNDFQKGDIAEGYSVSREKKESFPLTVTSAQKNPTAFYLCASSIDHRNGPGEQFFGPGTRLTVL.

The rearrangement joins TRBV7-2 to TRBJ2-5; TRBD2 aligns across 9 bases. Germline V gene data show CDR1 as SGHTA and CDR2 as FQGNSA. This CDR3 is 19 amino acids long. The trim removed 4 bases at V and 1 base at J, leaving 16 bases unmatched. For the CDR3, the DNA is TGTGCCAGCAGCTCCGGGAGGGTGGCTAGCGGGGATCCCCAAGAGACCCAGTACTTC. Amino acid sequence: CASSSGRVASGDPQETQYF.

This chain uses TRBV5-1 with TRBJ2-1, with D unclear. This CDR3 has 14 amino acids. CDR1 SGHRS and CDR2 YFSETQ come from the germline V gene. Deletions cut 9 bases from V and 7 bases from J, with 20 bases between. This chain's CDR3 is CATKKDLLVNEQFF. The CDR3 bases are TGCGCCACAAAAAAAGACCTTCTGGTAAATGAGCAGTTCTTC.

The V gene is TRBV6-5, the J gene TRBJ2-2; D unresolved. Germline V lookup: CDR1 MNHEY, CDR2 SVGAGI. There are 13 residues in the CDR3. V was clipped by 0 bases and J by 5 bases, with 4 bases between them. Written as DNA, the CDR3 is TGTGCCAGCAGTTACTCGGAGACCGGGGAGCTGTTTTTT. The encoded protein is CASSYSETGELFF.

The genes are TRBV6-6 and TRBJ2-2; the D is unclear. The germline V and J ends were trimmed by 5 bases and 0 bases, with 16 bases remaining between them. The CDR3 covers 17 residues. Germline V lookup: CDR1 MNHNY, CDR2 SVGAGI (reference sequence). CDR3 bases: TGTGCCAGCAGTCGAGACCCGGACGGACCGAACACCGGGGAGCTGTTTTTT. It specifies CASSRDPDGPNTGELFF.

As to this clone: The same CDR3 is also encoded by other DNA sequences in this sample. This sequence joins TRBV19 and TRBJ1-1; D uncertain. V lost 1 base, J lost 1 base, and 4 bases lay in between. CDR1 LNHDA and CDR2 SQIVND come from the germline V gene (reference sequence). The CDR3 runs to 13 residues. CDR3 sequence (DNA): TGTGCCAGTAGTATAGGGGGGAACACTGAAGCTTTCTTT. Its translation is CASSIGGNTEAFF.

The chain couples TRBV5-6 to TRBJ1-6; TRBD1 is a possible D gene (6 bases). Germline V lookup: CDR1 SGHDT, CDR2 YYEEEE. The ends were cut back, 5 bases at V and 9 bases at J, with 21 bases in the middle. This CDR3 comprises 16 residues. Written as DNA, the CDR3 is TGTGCCAGCAGTCCGGTGGGGACACTGGATACTTCACCCCTCCACTTT. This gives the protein CASSPVGTLDTSPLHF.

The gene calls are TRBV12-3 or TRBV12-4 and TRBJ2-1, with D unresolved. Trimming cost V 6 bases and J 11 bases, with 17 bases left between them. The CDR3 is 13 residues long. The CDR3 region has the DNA TGTGCCAGCAGCCTAGGCGTTGGTGTCAAGCAGTTCTTC. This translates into CASSLGVGVKQFF.

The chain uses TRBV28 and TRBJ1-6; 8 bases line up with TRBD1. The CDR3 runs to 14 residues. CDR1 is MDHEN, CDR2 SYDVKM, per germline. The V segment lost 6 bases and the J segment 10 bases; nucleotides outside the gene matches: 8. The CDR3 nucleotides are TGTGCCAGCAGCCTCCAGGGGGCTAAATCACCCCTCCACTTT. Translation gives CASSLQGAKSPLHF. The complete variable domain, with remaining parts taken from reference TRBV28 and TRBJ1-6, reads DVKVTQSSRYLVKRTGEKVFLECVQDMDHENMFWYRQDPGLGLRLIYFSYDVKMKEKGDIPEGYSVSREKKERFSLILESASTNQTSMYLCASSLQGAKSPLHFGNGTRLTVT.

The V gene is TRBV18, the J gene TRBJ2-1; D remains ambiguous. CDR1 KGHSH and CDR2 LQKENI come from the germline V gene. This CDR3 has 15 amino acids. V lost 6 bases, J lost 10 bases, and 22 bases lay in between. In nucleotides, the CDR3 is TGTGCCAGCTCGCTAAATCGGGCCCGGGCCCAAGAGCAGTTCTTC. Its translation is CASSLNRARAQEQFF.

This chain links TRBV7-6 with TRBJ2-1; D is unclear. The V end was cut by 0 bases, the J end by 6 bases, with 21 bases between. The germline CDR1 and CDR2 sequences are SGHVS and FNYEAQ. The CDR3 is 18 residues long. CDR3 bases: TGTGCCAGCAGCTTAGCGGACCAAAGAGTCTTACGCTGCAATGAGCAGTTCTTC. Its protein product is CASSLADQRVLRCNEQFF.

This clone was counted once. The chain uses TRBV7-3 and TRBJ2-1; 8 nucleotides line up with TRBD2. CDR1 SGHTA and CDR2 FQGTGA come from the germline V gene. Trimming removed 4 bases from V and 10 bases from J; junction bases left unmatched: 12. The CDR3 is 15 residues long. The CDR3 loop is CASSSGGAFGREQFF. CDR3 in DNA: TGTGCCAGCAGCTCCGGGGGGGCTTTCGGGCGCGAGCAGTTCTTC.

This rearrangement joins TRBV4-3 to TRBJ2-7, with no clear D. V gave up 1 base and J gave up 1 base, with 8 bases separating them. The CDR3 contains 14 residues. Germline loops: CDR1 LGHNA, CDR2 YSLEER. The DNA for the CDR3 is TGCGCCAGCAGCCAAGGGTGGGGTTCCTACGAGCAGTACTTC. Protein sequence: CASSQGWGSYEQYF.

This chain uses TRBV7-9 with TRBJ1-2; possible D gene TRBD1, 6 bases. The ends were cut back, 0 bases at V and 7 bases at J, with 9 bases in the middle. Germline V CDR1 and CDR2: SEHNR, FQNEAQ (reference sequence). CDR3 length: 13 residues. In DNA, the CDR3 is TGTGCCAGCAGCTTAGCGACAGGCCGTGGCTACACCTTC. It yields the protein CASSLATGRGYTF.